This T cell receptor beta chain emerged from a study of cytomegalovirus exposure and HLA in healthy donors. Germline assignment: CDR1 SGHRS and CDR2 YFSETQ. The CDR3 has 17 residues. J gave up 3 bases and V 4 bases, and 12 bases lay outside the gene matches. PCR primers comprised 60 Vbeta and 13 Jbeta primers. Generated by immunoSEQ multiplex PCR, the TCRdb table keeps only in-frame clones and is missing some. The sample lists under 150,000 clones, about 82% occurring once. The gene calls are TRBV5-1 and TRBJ2-1; 8 bases are shared with TRBD2. The material sequenced was PBMCs. The receptor's source is a boy younger than 18 in good health and CMV-seronegative. The CDR3 DNA is TGCGCCAGCAGCACGCGGACTAGCCGATCCAACTACAATGAGCAGTTCTTC. Translation gives CASSTRTSRSNYNEQFF.